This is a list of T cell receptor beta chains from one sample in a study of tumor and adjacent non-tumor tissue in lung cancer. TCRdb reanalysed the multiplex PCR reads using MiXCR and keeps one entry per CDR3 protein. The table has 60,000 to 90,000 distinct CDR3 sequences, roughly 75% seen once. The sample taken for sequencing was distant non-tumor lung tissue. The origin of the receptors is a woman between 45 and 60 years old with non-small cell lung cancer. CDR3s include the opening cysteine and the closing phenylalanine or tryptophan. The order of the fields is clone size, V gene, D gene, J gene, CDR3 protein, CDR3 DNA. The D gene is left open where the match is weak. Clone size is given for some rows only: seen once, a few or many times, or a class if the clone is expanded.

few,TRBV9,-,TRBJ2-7,CASSVDSVSYEQYF,TGTGCCAGCAGCGTAGACAGCGTCTCCTACGAGCAGTACTTC
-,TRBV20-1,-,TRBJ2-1,CSARYTANEHFF,TGCAGTGCTAGATACACCGCCAATGAGCATTTCTTC
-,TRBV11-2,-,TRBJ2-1,CASSSDPSRRTPVF,TGTGCCAGCAGCTCAGATCCTAGCAGGAGAACTCCGGTCTTC
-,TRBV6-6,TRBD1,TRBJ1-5,CASSETGGWNKPQHF,TGTGCCAGTAGTGAGACAGGGGGCTGGAATAAGCCCCAGCATTTT
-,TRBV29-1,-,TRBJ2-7,CSVEGSSASYEQYF,TGCAGCGTTGAGGGGAGTAGCGCGAGCTACGAGCAGTACTTC
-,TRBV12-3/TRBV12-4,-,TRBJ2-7,CASSRYGTASYEQYF,TGTGCCAGCAGTCGCTACGGTACAGCGTCCTACGAGCAGTACTTC
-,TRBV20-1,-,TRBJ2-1,CSARAPTAVSSYSEQFF,TGCAGTGCTAGAGCCCCCACAGCGGTGAGCTCATACAGTGAGCAGTTCTTC
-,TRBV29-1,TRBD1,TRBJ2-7,CSVRGTGNIQQYF,TGCAGTGTTAGAGGGACAGGGAACATACAGCAGTACTTC
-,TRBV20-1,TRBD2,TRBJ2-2,CSAMTSVRSRELFF,TGCAGTGCTATGACTAGCGTGAGGAGCCGAGAGCTGTTTTTT
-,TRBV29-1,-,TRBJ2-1,CSIEAGYNEQFF,TGCAGCATTGAGGCTGGCTACAATGAGCAGTTCTTC
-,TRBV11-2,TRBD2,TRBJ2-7,CTSSPMTSGISYEQYF,TGTACCAGCAGCCCAATGACTAGCGGGATCTCCTATGAGCAGTACTTC
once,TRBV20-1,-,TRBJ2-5,CSARASAGDLEAQYF,TGCAGTGCTAGGGCATCCGCAGGGGACTTAGAGGCCCAGTACTTC
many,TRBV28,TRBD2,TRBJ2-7,CASSSHTSGLAGGRPYEQYF,TGTGCCAGCAGTTCTCATACCTCGGGACTAGCGGGAGGGCGCCCCTACGAGCAGTACTTC
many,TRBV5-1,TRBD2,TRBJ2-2,CASSWTSGIGGELFF,TGCGCCAGCAGCTGGACTAGCGGGATTGGCGGGGAGCTGTTTTTT
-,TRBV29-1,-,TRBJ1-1,CSAMQGLTEAFF,TGCAGCGCTATGCAGGGTCTCACTGAAGCTTTCTTT
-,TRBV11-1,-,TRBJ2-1,CDSSSPMHAAYNEQFF,TGTGATAGCAGTTCACCGATGCATGCGGCTTACAATGAGCAGTTCTTC
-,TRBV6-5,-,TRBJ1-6,CDSRSPESPLHF,TGTGACAGCAGATCGCCGGAGTCACCCCTCCACTTT
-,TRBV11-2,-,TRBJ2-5,CVSSLVQQAPIAQYF,TGTGTCAGCAGCTTAGTTCAACAGGCCCCGATCGCCCAGTACTTC
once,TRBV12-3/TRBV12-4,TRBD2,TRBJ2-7,CTSSLTAGLHRNGYEQYF,TGTACCAGCAGTTTGACAGCGGGACTACACCGAAATGGGTATGAGCAGTACTTC
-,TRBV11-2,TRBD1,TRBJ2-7,CSSSSRTGRTYEQCF,TGTTCCAGCAGCTCGAGGACAGGCCGGACCTACGAGCAGTGCTTC
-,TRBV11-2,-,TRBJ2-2,CVSSFGSSRISTGDLFF,TGTGTCAGCAGCTTTGGGAGTAGCAGAATTTCCACCGGGGACCTGTTTTTT
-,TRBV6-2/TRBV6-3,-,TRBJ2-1,CASSYSPPEGGVYNKQFF,TGTGCCAGCAGTTACTCTCCGCCTGAGGGAGGTGTCTACAATAAGCAGTTCTTC
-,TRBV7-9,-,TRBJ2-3,CASQVGTDTQYF,TGTGCCAGCCAAGTGGGCACAGATACACAGTATTTT
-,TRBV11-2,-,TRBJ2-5,CTSRHPGDTGSETQYF,TGTACCAGCCGCCACCCAGGGGATACCGGGAGTGAGACCCAGTACTTC
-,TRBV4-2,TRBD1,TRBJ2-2,CASRPGTGSGEPFF,TGTGCCAGTAGACCCGGGACAGGGTCCGGGGAGCCGTTTTTT
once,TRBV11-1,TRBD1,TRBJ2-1,CASSSWDRGLLASEQFF,TGCGCCAGCAGCTCGTGGGACAGGGGCCTGCTTGCTTCTGAGCAGTTCTTC
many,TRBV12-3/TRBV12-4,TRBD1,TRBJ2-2,CASSLGLYRGTGELFF,TGTGCCAGCAGTTTAGGCCTGTACAGGGGGACCGGGGAGCTGTTTTTT
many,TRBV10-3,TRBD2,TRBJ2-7,CAIRIEREDGEQYF,TGTGCCATCAGAATTGAGCGGGAGGACGGGGAGCAGTACTTC
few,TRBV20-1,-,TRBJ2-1,CSTRGGTEINEQFF,TGCAGTACTAGGGGCGGGACGGAGATCAATGAGCAGTTCTTC
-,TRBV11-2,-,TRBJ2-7,CAGSLVPTRGPTGHYEQYF,TGTGCCGGCAGCTTAGTCCCTACGAGGGGCCCAACGGGGCACTACGAACAGTACTTC
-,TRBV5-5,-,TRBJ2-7,CASSLDLTTYEQYF,TGTGCCAGCAGCTTGGATCTCACCACCTATGAGCAGTACTTC
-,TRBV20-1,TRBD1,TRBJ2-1,CSARSVGTGVYYEQFF,TGTAGTGCTAGATCAGTAGGGACAGGAGTCTACTATGAGCAGTTCTTC
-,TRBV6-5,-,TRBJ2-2,CASTPSGTGKLFF,TGTGCCAGCACCCCCAGTGGGACCGGGAAGCTGTTTTTT
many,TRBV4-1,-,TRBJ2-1,CASSQDWDGEQFF,TGCGCCAGCAGCCAAGATTGGGACGGGGAGCAGTTCTTC
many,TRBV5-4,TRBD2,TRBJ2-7,CASSKLAGYEQYF,TGTGCCAGCAGTAAACTAGCGGGCTACGAGCAGTACTTC